This is a list of T cell receptor beta chains from one sample in a study of control samples from healthy donors and cancer patients. TCRdb's table, derived via immunoSEQ multiplex PCR, lists solely in-frame clones and lacks some. The sample contains around 130,000 clones, approximately 90% of which appear only once. Sequencing was performed on blood. All receptors derive from a young man in good health. Each CDR3 is given with its conserved first and last residue. A D gene is named only where the DNA matches it firmly. Where a row states a size, it is once, few, many or the class of an expanded clone; other rows omit it.

-	-	TRBJ2-3	TRBV11-2	TGTGCCAGCAGCTTATACACAGATACGCAGTATTTT	CASSLYTDTQYF
-	few	TRBJ2-7	TRBV15	TGTGCCACCAGCATAGGGAGCGAGCAGTACTTC	CATSIGSEQYF
TRBD1	-	TRBJ2-2	TRBV11-2	TGTGCCAGCAGCCCGACAGGGGTGAACACCGGGGAGCTGTTTTTT	CASSPTGVNTGELFF
-	-	TRBJ1-1	TRBV2	TGTGCCAGCCGCGAGGAGAGGTGGACTGAAGCTTTCTTT	CASREERWTEAFF
-	-	TRBJ2-1	TRBV27	TGTGCCAGCACGCTAGGACTTTACAATGAGCAGTTCTTC	CASTLGLYNEQFF
-	-	TRBJ2-3	TRBV7-7	TGTGCCAGCAGCTTAAACAGGGGCACAGATACGCAGTATTTT	CASSLNRGTDTQYF
TRBD1	-	TRBJ1-1	TRBV5-8	TGTGCCAGCAGCATAACAGGGGTGAACACTGAAGCTTTCTTT	CASSITGVNTEAFF
-	-	TRBJ2-1	TRBV12-3/TRBV12-4	TGTGCCAGCAGTTTAATGTCTTACAATGAGCAGTTCTTC	CASSLMSYNEQFF
-	-	TRBJ2-7	TRBV9	TGTGCCAGCAGCGTAGGATCAGGGTGGTACGAGCAGTACTTC	CASSVGSGWYEQYF
-	few	TRBJ1-5	TRBV3-1/TRBV3-2	TGTGCCAGCAGCCAAGATGGGGGAAGGGGTAGTCAGCCCCAGCATTTT	CASSQDGGRGSQPQHF
TRBD1	-	TRBJ2-1	TRBV3-1/TRBV3-2	TGTGCCAGCAGCCAAGTCTCCGGGACAGCGTTCTTC	CASSQVSGTAFF
-	-	TRBJ1-4	TRBV13	TGTGCCAGCAGCTTAGCTGGGGCAGGGACTAATGAAAAACTGTTTTTT	CASSLAGAGTNEKLFF
TRBD1	-	TRBJ2-7	TRBV20-1	TGCAGTGCTAGTCCTACAGGGGGCAGTTACGAGCAGTACTTC	CSASPTGGSYEQYF
-	-	TRBJ2-7	TRBV11-2	TGTGCCAGCAGCTTATTGCAGGTTTCAGTTTACGAGCAGTACTTC	CASSLLQVSVYEQYF
TRBD1	-	TRBJ1-2	TRBV5-1	TGCGCCAGCAGCTTGGCAGGGGGCGATGGCTACACCTTC	CASSLAGGDGYTF
TRBD2	-	TRBJ2-1	TRBV14	TGTGCCAGCAGCCAGCTAGCGGGGCCTTACAATGAGCAGTTCTTC	CASSQLAGPYNEQFF
-	few	TRBJ1-1	TRBV7-9	TGTGCCAGCAGTCAACAGGGAGACACTGAAGCTTTCTTT	CASSQQGDTEAFF
-	-	TRBJ1-2	TRBV11-1	TGTGCCAGCAGCTTAAGTCCAGCCTCGTGGGGCTACACCTTC	CASSLSPASWGYTF
-	-	TRBJ2-2	TRBV6-2/TRBV6-3	TGTGCCAGCAGTGACACTCCCGGGGAGCTGTTTTTT	CASSDTPGELFF
-	-	TRBJ2-1	TRBV5-1	TGCGCCAGCAGCTCCTTACCCGTCTCGACTACCTACAATGAGCAGTTCTTC	CASSSLPVSTTYNEQFF
TRBD2	-	TRBJ2-3	TRBV7-3	TGTGCCAGCAGCTCGGGGGGTTCGCGCACAGATACGCAGTATTTT	CASSSGGSRTDTQYF
-	-	TRBJ2-5	TRBV5-6	TGTGCCAGCAGCTTGATGTCAAGTCGGACCCAGTACTTC	CASSLMSSRTQYF